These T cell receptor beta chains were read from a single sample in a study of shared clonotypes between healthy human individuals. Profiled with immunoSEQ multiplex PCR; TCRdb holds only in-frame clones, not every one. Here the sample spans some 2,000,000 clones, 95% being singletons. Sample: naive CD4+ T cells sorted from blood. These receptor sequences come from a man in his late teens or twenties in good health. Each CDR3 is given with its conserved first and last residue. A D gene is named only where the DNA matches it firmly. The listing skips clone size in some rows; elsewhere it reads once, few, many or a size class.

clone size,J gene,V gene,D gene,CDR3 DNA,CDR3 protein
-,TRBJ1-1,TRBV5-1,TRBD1,TGCGCCAGCAGCGGACAGGACCACACTGAAGCTTTCTTT,CASSGQDHTEAFF
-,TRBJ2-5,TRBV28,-,TGTGCCAGCAGTTCCGACAGGTACCAAGAGACCCAGTACTTC,CASSSDRYQETQYF
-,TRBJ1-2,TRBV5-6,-,TGTGCCAGCAACCCTACGGACCCCTTCTATGGCTACACCTTC,CASNPTDPFYGYTF
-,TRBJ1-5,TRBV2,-,TGTGCCAGCAGTGAAACGGGGAATAGCAATCAGCCCCAGCATTTT,CASSETGNSNQPQHF
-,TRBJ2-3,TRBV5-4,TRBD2,TGTGCCAGCAGCTTGTCGGGCGGGAGGGCCGGAGATACGCAGTATTTT,CASSLSGGRAGDTQYF
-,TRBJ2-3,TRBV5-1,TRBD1,TGCGCCAGCAGCTTGAGTCAGGGGGTAGATACGCAGTATTTT,CASSLSQGVDTQYF
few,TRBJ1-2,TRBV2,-,TGTGCCAGCATGGGAGGGGTCGGCTATGGCTACACCTTC,CASMGGVGYGYTF
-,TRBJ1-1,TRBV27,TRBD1,TGTGCCAGCAGAAGGGACAGGGTGAACACTGAAGCTTTCTTT,CASRRDRVNTEAFF
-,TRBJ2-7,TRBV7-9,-,TGTGCCAGCAGCCTCGCCACCGGGACCTTCTCCTACGAGCAGTACTTC,CASSLATGTFSYEQYF
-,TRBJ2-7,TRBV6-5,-,TGTGCCAGCAGGCTCGGCGGAGGGCTTTACGAGCAGTACTTC,CASRLGGGLYEQYF
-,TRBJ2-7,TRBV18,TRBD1,TGTGCCAGCTCTCCGGACAGGGTCAACGAGCAGTACTTC,CASSPDRVNEQYF
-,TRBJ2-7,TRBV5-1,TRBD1,TGCGCCAGCAGTTGGACAGGGGGCGGCTTCGAGCAGTACTTC,CASSWTGGGFEQYF
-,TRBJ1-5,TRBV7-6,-,TGTGCCAGCAGCCTCGACAGCAATCAGCCCCAGCATTTT,CASSLDSNQPQHF
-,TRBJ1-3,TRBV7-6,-,TGTGCCAGCAGCACCCCGAAGGGGGGAAACACCATATATTTT,CASSTPKGGNTIYF
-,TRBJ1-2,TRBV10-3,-,TGTGCCATCAGTGAGGACAGAACTAACTATGGCTACACCTTC,CAISEDRTNYGYTF
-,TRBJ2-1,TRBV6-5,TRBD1,TGTGCCACCAGACAGGACAGGGAGCAGTTCTTC,CATRQDREQFF
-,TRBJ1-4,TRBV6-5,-,TGTGCCAGCAGCAGGACTTCAACTAATGAAAAACTGTTTTTT,CASSRTSTNEKLFF
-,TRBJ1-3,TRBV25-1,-,TGTGCCAGCAGTGGGTGGGACACTCTATATTTT,CASSGWDTLYF
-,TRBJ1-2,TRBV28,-,TGTGCCAGCAGTTCAGGACAGACCTCGTATGGCTACACCTTC,CASSSGQTSYGYTF
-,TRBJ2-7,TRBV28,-,TGTGCCAGCAGCCCCTTCGAGTCCTTCTACGAGCAGTACTTC,CASSPFESFYEQYF
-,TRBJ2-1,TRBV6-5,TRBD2,TGTGCCACCTGGGGGGGAACCTACAATGAGCAGTTCTTC,CATWGGTYNEQFF
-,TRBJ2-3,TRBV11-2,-,TGTGCCAGCAGCAGGGAGGGTAGGGGGCGAGGGGATACGCAGTATTTT,CASSREGRGRGDTQYF
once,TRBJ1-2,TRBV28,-,TGTGCCACCTATCGAGGGGCCAACTATGGCTACACCTTC,CATYRGANYGYTF
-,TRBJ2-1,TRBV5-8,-,TGTGCCAGCAGCCTTCGACAGATGAGCTCCTACAATGAGCAGTTCTTC,CASSLRQMSSYNEQFF
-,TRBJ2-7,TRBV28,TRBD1,TGTGCCAGCAGCCCCGGCAGGGGGCGCCGGGAGCAGTACTTC,CASSPGRGRREQYF
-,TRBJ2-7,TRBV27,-,TGTGCCAGCAGTTTACGGGGGTACGTGTTC,CASSLRGYVF
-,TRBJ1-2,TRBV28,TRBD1,TGTGCCAGCAGGCGGACAGGGTCCCTTTTGATCTATGGCTACACCTTC,CASRRTGSLLIYGYTF
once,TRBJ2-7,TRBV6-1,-,TGTGCCAGCAGTTTCCACGGGCCATACGAGCAGTACTTC,CASSFHGPYEQYF
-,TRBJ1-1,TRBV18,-,TGTGCCAGCTCACCGTCTGGGGTGGACACTGAAGCTTTCTTT,CASSPSGVDTEAFF
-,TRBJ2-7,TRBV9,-,TGTGCCAGCAGCCCCCGTCCTGGGGACTACGAGCAGTACTTC,CASSPRPGDYEQYF
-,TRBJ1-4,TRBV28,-,TGTGCCAGCAGTTTCCGCGGGAGGCCCCAAAGTGAAAAACTGTTTTTT,CASSFRGRPQSEKLFF
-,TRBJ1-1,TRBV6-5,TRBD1,TGTGCCAGCAGTTATTGGACAGGGAACACTGAAGCTTTCTTT,CASSYWTGNTEAFF
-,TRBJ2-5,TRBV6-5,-,TGTGCCAGCAGTCCGACAGGGACTTGGAAGACCCAGTACTTC,CASSPTGTWKTQYF
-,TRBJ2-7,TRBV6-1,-,TGTGCCAGCAGTGGGGGAGGGGGGTACGGCAGCGAGCAGTACTTC,CASSGGGGYGSEQYF
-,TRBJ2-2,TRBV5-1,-,TGCGCCAGCAGCTTGGAGGAACTCACCGGGGAGCTGTTTTTT,CASSLEELTGELFF
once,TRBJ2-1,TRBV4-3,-,TGCGCCAGCAGCCAAGACAGGGGACCCTACAATGAGCAGTTCTTC,CASSQDRGPYNEQFF
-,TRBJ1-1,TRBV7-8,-,TGTGCCAGCAGCTTAGTTAGCCTGAACACTGAAGCTTTCTTT,CASSLVSLNTEAFF
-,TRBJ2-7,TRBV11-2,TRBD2,TGTGCCAGCAGCTCCCGGACTAGCGAGCCCTACGAGCAGTACTTC,CASSSRTSEPYEQYF
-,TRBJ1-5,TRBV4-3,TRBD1,TGCGCCAGCAGCCAAGAGACAGGGTCGGGACAGCCCCAGCATTTT,CASSQETGSGQPQHF
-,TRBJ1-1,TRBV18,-,TGTGCCAGCTCACGAAGGGTATCAAGGACCGGCCCAGGGGACACTGAAGCTTTCTTT,CASSRRVSRTGPGDTEAFF
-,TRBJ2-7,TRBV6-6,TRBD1,TGTGCCAGCAGTTACGTGGACAGGGGTTCCTACGAGCAGTACTTC,CASSYVDRGSYEQYF
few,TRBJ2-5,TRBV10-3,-,TGTGCCATCAGTGAGGGACAGAAAGAGACCCAGTACTTC,CAISEGQKETQYF
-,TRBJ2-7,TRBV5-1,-,TGCGCCAGCAGCTTGGACCACGAGCAGTACTTC,CASSLDHEQYF
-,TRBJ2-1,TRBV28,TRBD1,TGTGCCAGCAGGGGGACAGGGGACAATGAGCAGTTCTTC,CASRGTGDNEQFF
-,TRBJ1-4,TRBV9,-,TGTGCCAGCAGCGTCTTGGGGTCTGAAAAACTGTTTTTT,CASSVLGSEKLFF
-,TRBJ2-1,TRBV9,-,TGTGCCAGCAAGGGTACGTCTACGAGGAATGAGCAGTTCTTC,CASKGTSTRNEQFF
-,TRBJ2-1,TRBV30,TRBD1,TGTGCCTGGAGTGCCGGGACAGGAGCTTACAATGAGCAGTTCTTC,CAWSAGTGAYNEQFF
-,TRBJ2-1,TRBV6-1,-,TGTGCCAGCAGTGAAAACTCGCGGTTAAATGAGCAGTTCTTC,CASSENSRLNEQFF
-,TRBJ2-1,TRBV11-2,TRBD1,TGTGCCAGCAGCCCGGGACAGACCTCCTACAATGAGCAGTTCTTC,CASSPGQTSYNEQFF
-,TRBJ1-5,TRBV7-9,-,TGTGCCAGCAGCCTCGACAGGCCGGGGGATCAGCCCCAGCATTTT,CASSLDRPGDQPQHF
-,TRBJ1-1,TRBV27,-,TGTGCCAGCAGTCTCGGTGGGGCGGGGAACACTGAAGCTTTCTTT,CASSLGGAGNTEAFF
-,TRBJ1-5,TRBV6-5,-,TGTGCCACCTCCCGGACGGCATTTAGCAATCAGCCCCAGCATTTT,CATSRTAFSNQPQHF
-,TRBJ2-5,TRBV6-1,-,TGTGCCAGCAGGGGCGCTGTACAAGAGACCCAGTACTTC,CASRGAVQETQYF
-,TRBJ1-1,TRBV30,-,TGTGCCTGGAGGGCCCCGTTCGTTGGGGGCAGGGGCACTGAAGCTTTCTTT,CAWRAPFVGGRGTEAFF
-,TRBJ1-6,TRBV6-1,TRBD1,TGTGCCAGCAGTGAAGCGACAGGGGGTACGGGTTCACCCCTCCACTTT,CASSEATGGTGSPLHF
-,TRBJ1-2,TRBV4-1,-,TGCGCCAGCAGCCAAGGAGGAGGGGTCAAAAACTATGGCTACACCTTC,CASSQGGGVKNYGYTF
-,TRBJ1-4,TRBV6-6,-,TGTGCCAGCAGTTACGCGTGGGGTTCCGGTAATGAAAAACTGTTTTTT,CASSYAWGSGNEKLFF